This TCR beta chain emerged from a study of shared clonotypes between healthy human individuals. In replicate PCRs of sorted subsets, 150 to 200 ng DNA, approximately 30,000 T cell genomes, was used. Profiled with immunoSEQ multiplex PCR; TCRdb holds only in-frame clones, not every one. The data hold roughly 2.2 million clones, with about 92% observed a single time. The source material was naive CD4+ T cells from PBMCs. Subset in this sample: CD45RA+ positively selected. This sequence was found in a man aged 18 to 35 in good health. Some clones in this sample may be carry-over from other donors' samples.

The CDR3: CASSVAGGRAWETQYF. The CDR3 coding sequence is TGTGCCAGCAGCGTAGCGGGCGGGAGGGCCTGGGAGACCCAGTACTTC. The chain couples TRBV9 to TRBJ2-5, with TRBD2 identical over 9 bases. J was trimmed by 5 bases and V by 0 bases; bases with no gene match: 8. Germline V gene data show CDR1 as SGDLS and CDR2 as YYNGEE. This CDR3 is 16 amino acids long.